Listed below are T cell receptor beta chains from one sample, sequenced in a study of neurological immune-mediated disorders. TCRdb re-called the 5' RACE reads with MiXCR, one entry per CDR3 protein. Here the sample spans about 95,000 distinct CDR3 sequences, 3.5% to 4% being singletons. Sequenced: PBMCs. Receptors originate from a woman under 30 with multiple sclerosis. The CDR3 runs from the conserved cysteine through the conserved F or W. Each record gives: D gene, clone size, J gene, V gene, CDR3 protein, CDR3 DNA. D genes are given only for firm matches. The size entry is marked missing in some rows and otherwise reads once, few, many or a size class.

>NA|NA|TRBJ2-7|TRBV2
CASYGRADEQYF
TGTGCCAGCTACGGCAGGGCGGACGAGCAGTACTTC
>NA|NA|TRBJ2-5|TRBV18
CASSPPPGGQETQYF
TGTGCCAGCTCACCCCCGCCAGGGGGGCAAGAGACCCAGTACTTC
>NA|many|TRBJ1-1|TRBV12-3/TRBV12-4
CASSTDGIEAFF
TGTGCCAGCAGTACTGACGGAATTGAAGCTTTCTTT
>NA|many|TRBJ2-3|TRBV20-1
CSARISGGALDTQYF
TGCAGTGCTAGGATCTCGGGCGGGGCTCTTGATACGCAGTATTTT
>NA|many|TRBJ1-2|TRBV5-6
CASSLYDSPTNYGYTF
TGTGCCAGCAGCTTGTACGACAGCCCGACTAACTATGGCTACACCTTC
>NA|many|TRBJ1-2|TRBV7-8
CASSLDRINYGYTF
TGTGCCAGCAGTTTGGACCGAATTAACTATGGCTACACCTTC
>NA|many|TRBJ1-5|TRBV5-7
CASSLSWPYQPQHF
TGTGCCAGCAGCTTGAGTTGGCCTTATCAGCCCCAGCATTTT
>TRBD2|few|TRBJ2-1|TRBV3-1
CASSQVWTSGGARNEQFF
TGTGCCAGCAGCCAAGTTTGGACTAGCGGGGGGGCCAGGAATGAGCAGTTCTTC
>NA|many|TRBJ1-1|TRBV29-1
CSASGQQNTEAFF
TGCAGCGCATCCGGACAGCAAAACACTGAAGCTTTCTTT
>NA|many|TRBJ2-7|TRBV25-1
CASRSAWDEQYF
TGTGCCAGCAGGTCTGCATGGGACGAGCAGTACTTC
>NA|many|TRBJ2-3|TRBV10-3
CAISPDRPQYF
TGTGCCATCAGCCCGGACAGACCGCAGTATTTT
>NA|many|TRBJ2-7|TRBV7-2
CASSLASAYEQYF
TGTGCCAGCAGCTTAGCGAGTGCCTACGAGCAGTACTTC
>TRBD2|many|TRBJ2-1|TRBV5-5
CASSLAGGNNEQFF
TGTGCCAGCAGCTTAGCGGGGGGGAACAATGAGCAGTTCTTC
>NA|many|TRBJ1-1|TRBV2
CASSDKGGYTEAFF
TGTGCCAGCAGTGATAAAGGAGGGTACACTGAAGCTTTCTTT
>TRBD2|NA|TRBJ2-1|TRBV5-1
CASSARLAGRGAGYNEQFF
TGCGCCAGCAGCGCCCGACTAGCGGGGAGGGGCGCTGGGTACAATGAGCAGTTCTTC
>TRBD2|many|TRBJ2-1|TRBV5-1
CASQESGGLYNEQFF
TGCGCCAGCCAAGAGAGCGGGGGACTGTACAATGAGCAGTTCTTC
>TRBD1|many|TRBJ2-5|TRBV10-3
CAIRGGQGWEETQYF
TGTGCCATCAGAGGGGGACAGGGATGGGAAGAGACCCAGTACTTC
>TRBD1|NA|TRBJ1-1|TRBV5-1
CASSLMGQDTEAFF
TGCGCCAGCAGCTTGATGGGACAGGACACTGAAGCTTTCTTT
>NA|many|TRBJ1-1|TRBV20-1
CSAPSGRGEAFF
TGCAGTGCTCCTTCAGGGAGGGGAGAAGCTTTCTTT
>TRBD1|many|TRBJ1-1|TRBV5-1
CASSLSGQGTQNTEAFF
TGCGCCAGCAGCTTGTCCGGACAGGGGACTCAGAACACTGAAGCTTTCTTT
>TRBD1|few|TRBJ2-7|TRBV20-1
CSARDKWTGAYEQYF
TGCAGTGCTAGAGATAAGTGGACAGGGGCCTACGAGCAGTACTTC
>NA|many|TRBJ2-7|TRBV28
CASSTIQTHISYEQYF
TGTGCCAGCAGTACTATACAGACACATATCTCCTACGAGCAGTACTTC